This passage covers 28 T cell receptor beta chains from one sample sequenced in a study of blood T cell repertoires in COVID-19. Measured with immunoSEQ multiplex PCR; TCRdb has only the in-frame clones, and not every one. The sample has about 260,000 clones, about nine tenths seen once. Sequencing was done on a sample of peripheral blood. The receptor source for this set is a woman aged 25 to 39 with COVID-19, enrolled during active disease.

This sequence joins TRBV29-1 and TRBJ2-3, with 8 bases that match TRBD2. Germline-derived CDR1 and CDR2 are SQVTM and ANQGSEA. The V segment lost 6 bases and the J segment 7 bases; nucleotides outside the gene matches: 15. The CDR3 extends over 15 amino acids. Here the CDR3 reads CSVLPGLGSRYTQYF. The CDR3 DNA reads as TGCAGCGTCCTTCCGGGACTAGGGAGTCGATATACGCAGTATTTT.

This chain links TRBV19 with TRBJ2-7; TRBD2 matches 8 bases. Germline trimming cut 4 bases from V and 3 bases from J; bases unmatched to any gene: 5. CDR1 and CDR2 from the germline V gene are LNHDA and SQIVND (reference sequence). The CDR3 sequence is 14 residues long. The CDR3 nucleotides read TGTGCCAGTAGTAAGAGCGGGAGAAGCTACGAGCAGTACTTC. This gives the protein CASSKSGRSYEQYF. The full variable domain, its missing parts supplied by reference TRBV19 and TRBJ2-7, is DGGITQSPKYLFRKEGQNVTLSCEQNLNHDAMYWYRQDPGQGLRLIYYSQIVNDFQKGDIAEGYSVSREKKESFPLTVTSAQKNPTAFYLCASSKSGRSYEQYFGPGTRLTVT.

The chain couples TRBV5-6 to TRBJ1-5; possible D gene TRBD1, 5 bases. With 4 bases removed from V and 4 bases from J, the gap between germline ends came to 9 bases. The CDR3 extends over 13 amino acids. Germline V CDR1 and CDR2: SGHDT, YYEEEE. Here the CDR3 DNA reads TGTGCCAGCAGCCTCCGGGGGAATCAGCCCCAGCATTTT. Protein: CASSLRGNQPQHF.

The V call is TRBV19, the J call TRBJ2-3, with unresolved D. This CDR3 comprises 12 residues. Germline-derived CDR1 and CDR2 are LNHDA and SQIVND (reference sequence). V was trimmed by 5 bases and J by 10 bases, leaving 13 bases between them. CDR3 nucleotide sequence: TGTGCCAGTAGTTCCGCGGAGTCTTCGCAGTATTTT. This sequence encodes CASSSAESSQYF.

The chain combines TRBV28 with TRBJ1-2; 9 bases agree with TRBD1. This CDR3 spans 15 amino acids. Per germline, CDR1 MDHEN and CDR2 SYDVKM. V was pared by 6 bases and J by 5 bases, with 10 bases of the junction left unmatched. The CDR3 coding sequence is TGTGCCAGCAGCGCGGACAGGGGCAAGTGGTATGGCTACACCTTC. Translating it yields CASSADRGKWYGYTF.

This chain links TRBV7-9 with TRBJ2-2; TRBD2 matches 7 bases. J was trimmed by 4 bases and V by 1 base; bases with no gene match: 6. Looked up from germline, CDR1 is SEHNR and CDR2 is FQNEAQ (reference sequence). The CDR3 is made up of 16 amino acids. The CDR3 DNA reads TGTGCCAGCAGCTTAGACATCCCGGGGGGCACCGGGGAGCTGTTTTTT. The encoded protein is CASSLDIPGGTGELFF.

The CDR3 loop is CASSERRPTGELFF. CDR3 bases: TGTGCCAGCAGTGAAAGGCGGCCTACCGGGGAGCTGTTTTTT. This rearrangement joins TRBV6-4 to TRBJ2-2; unclear D gene. The germline V and J ends were trimmed by 3 bases and 5 bases, with 10 bases remaining between them. The CDR3 extends over 14 amino acids. Germline assignment: CDR1 MRHNA and CDR2 SNTAGT.

The V and J genes are TRBV6-1 and TRBJ2-7; no reliable D call. Trimming removed 6 bases from V and 5 bases from J, with 8 bases in between. This CDR3 contains 11 residues. Per germline, CDR1 MNHNS and CDR2 SASEGT. The CDR3 region is CASSLIDEQYF. The CDR3 region has the DNA TGTGCCAGCAGCCTCATAGACGAGCAGTACTTC.

The chain recombines TRBV29-1 with TRBJ2-2; D unclear. Germline lookup yields CDR1 SQVTM and CDR2 ANQGSEA. The CDR3 is 12 amino acids. Trimming took 3 bases from V and 8 from J, leaving 10 bases between them. Here the CDR3 reads CSVEISWGELFF. The CDR3 nucleotides are TGCAGCGTTGAGATTAGCTGGGGGGAGCTGTTTTTT.

This clone is medium-sized. The chain couples TRBV5-1 to TRBJ2-7; D not resolved. The CDR3 contains 14 residues. Germline CDR1 and CDR2: SGHRS and YFSETQ. Deletions cut 4 bases from V and 3 bases from J, with 14 bases between. CDR3 nucleotides: TGCGCCAGCAGCCCCGCGGCCTCCTACTACGAGCAGTACTTC. Its protein is CASSPAASYYEQYF.

This clone was seen only a few times. This chain connects TRBV7-9 to TRBJ2-7, with a weak D call TRBD1 (6 bases). The V gene lost 5 bases and the J gene lost 5 bases, with 10 bases spanning the gap. The length of the CDR3 is 12 residues. Germline CDR1 and CDR2: SEHNR and FQNEAQ (reference sequence). The CDR3 DNA sequence: TGTGCCAGCAGCATATACAGGGACGAGCAGTACTTC. Its protein product is CASSIYRDEQYF.

V gene TRBV5-5 combines with J gene TRBJ2-2; D perhaps matches TRBD2 (5 bases). Per germline, CDR1 SGHKS and CDR2 YYEKEE (reference sequence). V lost 0 bases, J lost 4 bases, and 10 bases lay in between. The CDR3 has 15 residues. The CDR3 spells CASSLAEGSTGELFF. In nucleotides, the CDR3 is TGTGCCAGCAGCTTGGCCGAGGGTTCCACCGGGGAGCTGTTTTTT.

V usage is TRBV6-6 and J usage is TRBJ1-4, with 11 bases aligning to TRBD1. The CDR3 runs to 13 residues. The V and J ends lost 8 bases and 6 bases, in that order; junction bases with no gene match: 2. The V gene's germline CDR1 is MNHNY and CDR2 SVGAGI (reference sequence). CDR3 protein: CASEGQGDEKLFF. CDR3 sequence (DNA): TGTGCCAGCGAGGGACAGGGGGATGAAAAACTGTTTTTT.

The J gene is TRBJ2-5, the V gene TRBV27; 12 bases are a match to TRBD2. Per germline, CDR1 MNHEY and CDR2 SMNVEV (reference sequence). The CDR3 is 14 residues long. V shed 6 bases and J 5 bases; nucleotides not matched to a gene: 4. CDR3 sequence: CASRLAGGRETQYF. CDR3 coding DNA: TGTGCCAGCAGGCTAGCGGGAGGGAGGGAGACCCAGTACTTC.

The CDR3 DNA follows: TGTGCCAGCAGCTTTAGCGGGGCCACTTACGAGCAGTACTTC. Its translation is CASSFSGATYEQYF. This chain links TRBV7-2 with TRBJ2-7; TRBD2 aligns across 8 bases. Germline V gene data show CDR1 as SGHTA and CDR2 as FQGNSA. The CDR3 loop spans 14 amino acids. V shed 3 bases, J shed 4 bases, and the junction held 5 bases outside the gene matches.

The chain joins TRBV28 to TRBJ1-3, with D perhaps matching TRBD1 (5 bases). Germline CDR1 reads MDHEN; CDR2 reads SYDVKM. V gave up 7 bases and J gave up 2 bases, with 9 bases separating them. This CDR3 spans 13 amino acids. CDR3 in amino acids: CASMRTPGNTIYF. For the CDR3, the DNA is TGTGCCAGCATGAGGACACCTGGAAACACCATATATTTT.

The CDR3 loop is CASSPDYRANYGYTF. CDR3 bases: TGTGCCAGCAGCCCCGACTACCGAGCTAACTATGGCTACACCTTC. V and J are TRBV7-2 and TRBJ1-2; no firm D call. V lost 5 bases and J 0 bases, leaving 13 bases between the germline ends. Per germline, CDR1 SGHTA and CDR2 FQGNSA. This CDR3 spans 15 amino acids.

The chain is built from TRBV18 and TRBJ1-6; D may be TRBD1 (5 bases). Trimming removed 4 bases from V and 4 bases from J, with 11 bases in between. Germline CDR1 reads KGHSH; CDR2 reads LQKENI. CDR3 length: 15 residues. CDR3 coding DNA: TGTGCCAGCTCACTTGCGGGACGATATAATTCACCCCTCCACTTT. As protein: CASSLAGRYNSPLHF. Using reference TRBV18 and TRBJ1-6 for the parts outside the CDR3, the full variable domain is NAGVMQNPRHLVRRRGQEARLRCSPMKGHSHVYWYRQLPEEGLKFMVYLQKENIIDESGMPKERFSAEFPKEGPSILRIQQVVRGDSAAYFCASSLAGRYNSPLHFGNGTRLTVT.

The rearrangement uses TRBV2 and TRBJ2-1; 10 bases agree with TRBD2. The germline CDR1 and CDR2 sequences are SNHLY and FYNNEI. The V segment lost 4 bases and the J segment 7 bases; nucleotides outside the gene matches: 7. This CDR3 contains 15 residues. The CDR3 loop reads CASSVGLAAINEQFF. The CDR3, as DNA: TGTGCCAGCAGTGTCGGACTAGCGGCAATTAATGAGCAGTTCTTC.

This clone was recorded once. The chain couples TRBV7-2 to TRBJ2-4; TRBD1 aligns across 7 bases. This CDR3 has 14 amino acids. The V segment lost 4 bases and the J segment 1 base; nucleotides outside the gene matches: 1. Germline V gene data show CDR1 as SGHTA and CDR2 as FQGNSA. This CDR3 is CASSSQGAKNIQYF. Written as DNA, the CDR3 is TGTGCCAGCAGCTCACAGGGGGCCAAAAACATTCAGTACTTC. The entire variable domain, with the rest obtained from reference TRBV7-2 and TRBJ2-4, is as follows: GAGVSQSPSNKVTEKGKDVELRCDPISGHTALYWYRQSLGQGLEFLIYFQGNSAPDKSGLPSDRFSAERTGGSVSTLTIQRTQQEDSAVYLCASSSQGAKNIQYFGAGTRLSVL.

This clone was picked up one time. The chain's CDR3 is CASSIADRGAYTGELFF. CDR3 nucleotide sequence: TGTGCCAGTAGTATAGCGGACAGGGGGGCTTACACCGGGGAGCTGTTTTTT. The chain joins TRBV19 to TRBJ2-2, with 10 bases matching TRBD1. J was trimmed by 3 bases and V by 1 base; bases with no gene match: 5. The CDR3 has 17 amino acids. Germline V gene lookup returns CDR1 LNHDA and CDR2 SQIVND (reference sequence). Combining the CDR3 with reference TRBV19 and TRBJ2-2 gives the whole variable domain DGGITQSPKYLFRKEGQNVTLSCEQNLNHDAMYWYRQDPGQGLRLIYYSQIVNDFQKGDIAEGYSVSREKKESFPLTVTSAQKNPTAFYLCASSIADRGAYTGELFFGEGSRLTVL.

V is TRBV19 and J is TRBJ2-2, with a tentative D call TRBD1 (6 bases). V gave up 6 bases and J gave up 1 base, with 9 bases separating them. Germline assignment: CDR1 LNHDA and CDR2 SQIVND (reference sequence). There are 14 residues in the CDR3. The CDR3, as DNA: TGTGCCAGTAGCCTACAGGGGAACACCGGGGAGCTGTTTTTT. This gives the protein CASSLQGNTGELFF.

The V call is TRBV27, the J call TRBJ2-5; weak D call: TRBD1 (5 bases). CDR1 and CDR2 (germline): MNHEY, SMNVEV (reference sequence). Trimming removed 0 bases at V and 5 bases at J, with 13 bases between. The CDR3 consists of 15 residues. Here the CDR3 reads CASSLSLGQAETQYF. CDR3 sequence (DNA): TGTGCCAGCAGTTTATCGTTGGGGCAGGCGGAGACCCAGTACTTC.

The chain couples TRBV24-1 to TRBJ1-1; 7 positions agree with TRBD1. The trim removed 7 bases at V and 1 base at J, leaving 2 bases unmatched. CDR3 length equals 13 residues. Germline V gene sequence: CDR1 KGHDR, CDR2 SFDVKD. The CDR3 loop reads CATRTGPNTEAFF. In DNA form, the CDR3 reads TGTGCCACCAGGACAGGGCCGAACACTGAAGCTTTCTTT.

CDR3 residues: CASSPGVGGRGYGYTF. The CDR3 DNA sequence: TGTGCCAGCTCACCAGGGGTCGGGGGGCGAGGCTATGGCTACACCTTC. V gene TRBV18 combines with J gene TRBJ1-2, with D tentatively TRBD1 (6 bases). The CDR3 extends over 16 amino acids. The V end was cut by 2 bases, the J end by 4 bases, with 17 bases between. CDR1 is KGHSH and CDR2 is LQKENI in the germline V gene.

This chain joins TRBV5-1 and TRBJ2-2; D possibly corresponds to TRBD2 (6 bases). V dropped 5 bases and J dropped 1 base, with 12 bases sitting between them. The CDR3 extends over 15 amino acids. The germline CDR1 and CDR2 sequences are SGHRS and YFSETQ. CDR3 amino acids: CASSLGSGNTGELFF. CDR3 coding DNA: TGCGCCAGCAGTCTTGGTAGCGGGAACACCGGGGAGCTGTTTTTT.

This chain uses TRBV29-1 with TRBJ1-2; D is perhaps TRBD1 (5 bases). The CDR3 loop spans 12 amino acids. V was pared by 5 bases and J by 7 bases, with 14 bases between. Germline V gene sequence: CDR1 SQVTM, CDR2 ANQGSEA. CDR3 nucleotide sequence: TGCAGCGTTCGGGGGAGGGCCCCTGGCTACACCTTC. This sequence encodes CSVRGRAPGYTF.

The chain has TRBV28 and TRBJ2-7; 7 nucleotides agree with TRBD2. V lost 5 bases to trimming and J lost 0 bases; unmatched junction nucleotides: 7. The CDR3 consists of 15 residues. Germline values: CDR1 MDHEN, CDR2 SYDVKM. Written as DNA, the CDR3 is TGTGCCAGCAGTATAACGGGGGACTACTCCTACGAGCAGTACTTC. Translating gives CASSITGDYSYEQYF.